Below are 29 T cell receptor beta chains sequenced from a single sample in a study of cytomegalovirus exposure and HLA in healthy donors. Primers: 60 Vbeta forward and 13 Jbeta reverse. Some clones are missing from TCRdb's copy, which holds only in-frame ones; the method was immunoSEQ multiplex PCR. The data hold 55,000 to 85,000 clones, with roughly 69% observed a single time. Sequencing was carried out using PBMCs. The receptors here all came from a woman aged 45-59 years in good health and CMV-seronegative.

The chain is built from TRBV5-1 and TRBJ1-2; D unresolved. Germline V gives CDR1 SGHRS, CDR2 YFSETQ. With 4 bases removed from V and 4 bases from J, the gap between germline ends came to 14 bases. The CDR3 spans 14 residues. CDR3 residues: CASSLLGGPYGYTF. Written as DNA, the CDR3 is TGCGCCAGCAGCCTGCTAGGCGGGCCCTATGGCTACACCTTC.

The chain uses TRBV12-2 and TRBJ1-3; TRBD1, as called in the table, went unchecked against the DNA. TRBV12-2 is noted as a pseudogene. The length of the CDR3 is 16 residues. CDR3 residues: CASRSRGQGYGNTIYF. CDR3 in DNA: TGTGCAAGTCGCTCCCGGGGACAGGGTTATGGAAACACCATATATTTT.

The chain is built from TRBV7-2 and TRBJ1-2; TRBD1 aligns across 9 bases. The CDR3 runs 15 residues. Looked up from germline, CDR1 is SGHTA and CDR2 is FQGNSA. V lost 5 bases, J lost 4 bases, and 8 bases stayed unmatched. The CDR3 DNA reads TGTGCCAGCAGCGAACAGGGGGCGGCGGGCTATGGCTACACCTTC. Its protein product is CASSEQGAAGYGYTF.

The genes are TRBV6-5 and TRBJ1-2, with 11 bases fitting TRBD1. The CDR3 totals 14 residues. V was pared by 6 bases and J by 7 bases, with 7 bases of the junction left unmatched. The germline gives CDR1 MNHEY, CDR2 SVGAGI. Here the CDR3 DNA reads TGTGCCAGCAGCGGGGGACAGGGGGATGGTGGCTACACCTTC. This translates into CASSGGQGDGGYTF.

The chain joins TRBV7-9 to TRBJ2-2; possibly TRBD1 for D (6 bases). The CDR3 is made up of 16 amino acids. Germline V gene sequence: CDR1 SEHNR, CDR2 FQNEAQ (reference sequence). V was clipped by 6 bases and J by 8 bases, with 22 bases between them. CDR3 DNA sequence: TGTGCCAGCAGAATAGCAGGGGCAGCACCCGGAGGGGAGCTGTTTTTT. It codes for CASRIAGAAPGGELFF.

The chain links TRBV7-2 to TRBJ2-5; D not certain. The CDR3 spans 12 residues. Trimming left V 1 base short and J 5 bases short, with 5 bases between. Germline assignment: CDR1 SGHTA and CDR2 FQGNSA. Here the CDR3 reads CASSLVLETQYF. The CDR3 nucleotides are TGTGCCAGCAGCTTAGTTCTGGAGACCCAGTACTTC.

V and J are TRBV29-1 and TRBJ2-3; 8 nucleotides align to TRBD2. CDR1 SQVTM and CDR2 ANQGSEA come from the germline V gene. J gave up 3 bases and V 7 bases, and 6 bases lay outside the gene matches. The CDR3 contains 13 residues. The CDR3 loop is CSAPRGGTDTQYF. Here the CDR3 DNA reads TGCAGCGCTCCTCGGGGGGGAACAGATACGCAGTATTTT.

This chain joins TRBV21-1 and TRBJ1-3; the D call of TRBD1 is as the table states it, not checked on the DNA. TRBV21-1 is recorded as a pseudogene. The CDR3 is 15 residues long. The CDR3: CARRRQTRAGNTIYF. In nucleotides, the CDR3 is TGTGCCAGGCGGCGACAGACAAGAGCGGGAAACACCATATATTTT.

V usage is TRBV2 and J usage is TRBJ1-2, with 10 positions matching TRBD1. The junction had 10 bases not matched to a gene; V was cut back by 5 bases and J by 4 bases. The CDR3 consists of 16 residues. The germline gives CDR1 SNHLY, CDR2 FYNNEI. CDR3 amino acids: CASSYRRTGGTYGYTF. In DNA form, the CDR3 reads TGTGCCAGCAGTTACCGGCGGACAGGGGGTACCTATGGCTACACCTTC. The variable domain in full, completed from reference TRBV2 and TRBJ1-2, reads EPEVTQTPSHQVTQMGQEVILRCVPISNHLYFYWYRQILGQKVEFLVSFYNNEISEKSEIFDDQFSVERPDGSNFTLKIRSTKLEDSAMYFCASSYRRTGGTYGYTFGSGTRLTVV.

Concerning this clone: A read error is possible here, since a much larger clone lies one base away. This sequence joins TRBV7-9 and TRBJ2-5, with D perhaps TRBD1 (6 bases). Per germline, CDR1 SEHNR and CDR2 FQNEAQ (reference sequence). The CDR3 contains 14 residues. The germline V and J ends were trimmed by 5 bases and 0 bases, with 10 bases remaining between them. The CDR3: CASSPGQYQETQYF. In DNA, the CDR3 is TGTGCCAGCAGCCCCGGACAGTACCAAGAGACCCAGTACTTC. The full variable domain, its missing parts supplied by reference TRBV7-9 and TRBJ2-5, is DTGVSQNPRHKITKRGQNVTFRCDPISEHNRLYWYRQTLGQGPEFLTYFQNEAQLEKSRLLSDRFSAERPKGSFSTLEIQRTEQGDSAMYLCASSPGQYQETQYFGPGTRLLVL.

The chain carries TRBV5-1 and TRBJ1-1; 8 positions agree with TRBD1. The V gene's germline CDR1 is SGHRS and CDR2 YFSETQ. The CDR3 loop spans 15 amino acids. V was clipped by 0 bases and J by 7 bases; unmatched bases: 8. The CDR3 sequence: CASSLGGQGWGEAFF. As DNA, the CDR3 is TGCGCCAGCAGCTTGGGAGGACAGGGATGGGGTGAAGCTTTCTTT. Combining the CDR3 with reference TRBV5-1 and TRBJ1-1 gives the whole variable domain KAGVTQTPRYLIKTRGQQVTLSCSPISGHRSVSWYQQTPGQGLQFLFEYFSETQRNKGNFPGRFSGRQFSNSRSEMNVSTLELGDSALYLCASSLGGQGWGEAFFGQGTRLTVV.

The gene calls are TRBV28 and TRBJ2-7; TRBD1 matches at 8 bases. V lost 0 bases, J lost 5 bases, and 9 bases stayed unmatched. Germline CDR1 and CDR2: MDHEN and SYDVKM. This CDR3 has 16 amino acids. The CDR3 DNA reads TGTGCCAGCAGTTTATGGTTTTCGGACAGGGTCCACGAGCAGTACTTC. Its translation is CASSLWFSDRVHEQYF.

DNA of the CDR3: TGCAGCGTTGAAGAATGGCCAGGGGGTGGAAACACCATATATTTT. It yields the protein CSVEEWPGGGNTIYF. The J gene is TRBJ1-3, the V gene TRBV29-1, with 7 bases fitting TRBD1. The V gene's germline CDR1 is SQVTM and CDR2 ANQGSEA. V was clipped by 0 bases and J by 3 bases; unmatched bases: 5. The CDR3 length is 15 residues. The full variable domain, with the rest looked up from reference TRBV29-1 and TRBJ1-3, is SAVISQKPSRDICQRGTSLTIQCQVDSQVTMMFWYRQQPGQSLTLIATANQGSEATYESGFVIDKFPISRPNLTFSTLTVSNMSPEDSSIYLCSVEEWPGGGNTIYFGEGSWLTVV.

This clone turned up a few times. The chain has TRBV11-3 and TRBJ2-1; possibly TRBD1 for D (6 bases). V was trimmed by 5 bases and J by 5 bases, leaving 10 bases between them. CDR1 SGHNT and CDR2 YENEEA come from the germline V gene. The CDR3 covers 13 residues. The CDR3 protein is CASSIRQDNEQFF. In DNA, the CDR3 is TGTGCCAGCAGCATCCGACAGGACAATGAGCAGTTCTTC.

V is TRBV2 and J is TRBJ1-2, with a weak D call TRBD1 (6 bases). Trimming took off 6 bases at V and 4 bases at J, with 12 bases between the two ends. Germline V gene lookup returns CDR1 SNHLY and CDR2 FYNNEI. This CDR3 contains 13 residues. CDR3 loop: CASRTDSPYGYTF. CDR3 sequence (DNA): TGTGCCAGCAGGACGGACAGCCCCTATGGCTACACCTTC.

The chain links TRBV28 to TRBJ1-5; no firm D call. Trimming removed 4 bases from V and 2 bases from J, with 12 bases in between. The CDR3 sequence is 15 residues long. The V gene's germline CDR1 is MDHEN and CDR2 SYDVKM. The CDR3 loop reads CASSSPVVGNQPQHF. The CDR3 DNA is TGTGCCAGCAGTTCGCCGGTCGTTGGCAATCAGCCCCAGCATTTT.

The V call is TRBV2, the J call TRBJ2-7; 11 bases are a match to TRBD2. The CDR3 is 17 residues long. Germline loops: CDR1 SNHLY, CDR2 FYNNEI. J was trimmed by 3 bases and V by 7 bases; bases with no gene match: 14. The CDR3 reads CASTLGGLGTSGYEQYF. The CDR3 DNA is TGTGCCAGCACCCTAGGGGGACTCGGGACTAGCGGCTACGAGCAGTACTTC.

The V gene is TRBV4-1, the J gene TRBJ1-2; a weak D match, TRBD1 (5 bases). Trimming pared 1 base from V and 3 bases from J, leaving 9 bases between. This CDR3 region has 14 residues. The germline V gene encodes CDR1 MGHRA and CDR2 YSYEKL. The CDR3 is CASSQGARDYGYTF. CDR3 DNA: TGCGCCAGCAGCCAAGGAGCCAGGGACTATGGCTACACCTTC.

The chain joins TRBV5-4 to TRBJ2-1; a possible D gene is TRBD2 (6 bases). Germline CDR1 SGHNT, CDR2 YYREEE (reference sequence). CDR3 size: 14 residues. Trimming shortened V by 1 base and J by 5 bases, and 10 bases separated the two germline ends. The CDR3 is CASSLSSANNEQFF. Written as DNA, the CDR3 is TGTGCCAGCAGCTTGTCTAGCGCCAACAATGAGCAGTTCTTC.

The V call is TRBV9, the J call TRBJ2-3, with a possible D match to TRBD2 (5 bases). The CDR3 spans 16 residues. Germline CDR1 is SGDLS and CDR2 is YYNGEE. With 4 bases removed from V and 0 bases from J, the gap between germline ends came to 15 bases. CDR3 sequence (DNA): TGTGCCAGCAGCCCAAGCGGTTGGGTGAGCACAGATACGCAGTATTTT. Its translation is CASSPSGWVSTDTQYF. The full variable domain, in which reference TRBV9 and TRBJ2-3 provide the parts outside the CDR3, is DSGVTQTPKHLITATGQRVTLRCSPRSGDLSVYWYQQSLDQGLQFLIQYYNGEERAKGNILERFSAQQFPDLHSELNLSSLELGDSALYFCASSPSGWVSTDTQYFGPGTRLTVL.

This chain connects TRBV4-3 to TRBJ2-1, with TRBD1 as a possible D gene (6 bases). Between the trimmed V and J ends, which lost 3 bases and 3 bases, there was a span of 12 bases. Germline loops: CDR1 LGHNA, CDR2 YSLEER. CDR3 length equals 15 residues. The CDR3 DNA reads TGCGCCAGCAGCCAGCTCCGGGACATCTACAATGAGCAGTTCTTC. Encoded protein: CASSQLRDIYNEQFF.

The chain recombines TRBV2 with TRBJ2-5; D remains unclear. From germline, CDR1 is SNHLY and CDR2 FYNNEI. V shed 3 bases and J shed 3 bases, with 5 bases lying between them. The CDR3 is made up of 12 amino acids. Here the CDR3 reads CASSDRKETQYF. The DNA of the CDR3 is TGTGCCAGCAGTGACAGGAAAGAGACCCAGTACTTC.

As to this clone: Relative to the germline gene, one junction end is altered; a read error may explain this. The J gene is TRBJ2-5, the V gene TRBV7-7, with 7 bases lining up with TRBD1. Germline V gene lookup returns CDR1 SSHAT and CDR2 FNYEAQ (reference sequence). This CDR3 has 14 amino acids. The CDR3 region has the DNA TGTGCTAGCAGCCCCCGACAGGGACATACGGCCCAGTACTTC. Translating gives CASSPRQGHTAQYF.

This sequence joins TRBV5-6 and TRBJ2-3; 8 bases match TRBD1. There are 14 residues in the CDR3. The germline gives CDR1 SGHDT, CDR2 YYEEEE. V dropped 4 bases and J dropped 6; count of bases not matched to a gene: 7. This CDR3 reads CASSPGPGGDTQYF. CDR3 DNA: TGTGCCAGCAGCCCGGGACCAGGGGGCGATACGCAGTATTTT.

The chain couples TRBV7-2 to TRBJ2-1; maybe TRBD2 (6 bases). Germline V gene lookup returns CDR1 SGHTA and CDR2 FQGNSA. Deletions cut 7 bases from V and 3 bases from J, with 16 bases between. The CDR3 extends over 15 amino acids. The CDR3 sequence: CASTLGTGYYNEQFF. CDR3 nucleotide sequence: TGTGCCAGCACCTTGGGGACTGGTTACTACAATGAGCAGTTCTTC. Full variable domain (remainder filled in from reference TRBV7-2 and TRBJ2-1): GAGVSQSPSNKVTEKGKDVELRCDPISGHTALYWYRQSLGQGLEFLIYFQGNSAPDKSGLPSDRFSAERTGGSVSTLTIQRTQQEDSAVYLCASTLGTGYYNEQFFGPGTRLTVL.

Only a few counts were recorded for this clone. CDR3 residues: CASSQDGGKSPLHF. For the CDR3, the DNA is TGCGCCAGCAGCCAAGATGGGGGCAAGTCACCCCTCCACTTT. The rearrangement joins TRBV4-3 to TRBJ1-6, with TRBD1 as a possible D gene (6 bases). The CDR3 totals 14 residues. V lost 0 bases and J 10 bases, leaving 10 bases between the germline ends. Germline V gene lookup returns CDR1 LGHNA and CDR2 YSLEER.

This clone has more than one count but fewer than ten. V usage is TRBV9 and J usage is TRBJ2-7; weak D call: TRBD1 (6 bases). Trimming removed 3 bases at V and 0 bases at J, with 13 bases between. Germline loops: CDR1 SGDLS, CDR2 YYNGEE. The CDR3 length is 15 residues. The CDR3 coding sequence is TGTGCCAGCAGCGAAAGGGACACGAGCTCCTACGAGCAGTACTTC. Amino acids: CASSERDTSSYEQYF. The full variable domain, completed using reference TRBV9 and TRBJ2-7, is DSGVTQTPKHLITATGQRVTLRCSPRSGDLSVYWYQQSLDQGLQFLIQYYNGEERAKGNILERFSAQQFPDLHSELNLSSLELGDSALYFCASSERDTSSYEQYFGPGTRLTVT.

The J gene is TRBJ1-5, the V gene TRBV7-2; no reliable D call. CDR3 size: 14 residues. CDR1 SGHTA and CDR2 FQGNSA come from the germline V gene. Trimming cost V 1 base and J 3 bases, with 7 bases left between them. The CDR3 loop reads CASSLDSPNQPQHF. The CDR3 region has the DNA TGTGCCAGCAGCTTAGACAGTCCCAATCAGCCCCAGCATTTT.

The V call is TRBV13, the J call TRBJ2-2; TRBD2 matches at 10 bases. Germline V gene lookup returns CDR1 PRHDT and CDR2 FYEKMQ (reference sequence). With 1 base clipped from V and 4 bases from J, the junction kept 6 bases outside the gene matches. The CDR3 is 17 residues long. The CDR3 DNA follows: TGTGCCAGCAGCTTAGCCCGAGCGGGAGGGCCCACCGGGGAGCTGTTTTTT. Translation: CASSLARAGGPTGELFF.